These T cell receptor beta chains were read from a single sample in a study of blood T cell repertoires in COVID-19. TCRdb's copy holds only in-frame clones and misses some; the assay was immunoSEQ multiplex PCR. The table includes about 390,000 clones, approximately 87% detected once. Material: PBMCs or T cells enriched from blood (not recorded which). These receptors were taken from a woman aged 45-65 years who had recovered from COVID-19. CDR3s include the opening cysteine and the closing phenylalanine or tryptophan. The D gene is left open where the match is weak. For some rows the clone size is stated as once, few or many, or as a class when expanded; others skip it.

cdr3_nt	cdr3_aa	d_call	v_call	j_call	clone_size
TGTGCCAGCAGCTTAGCGCTAGCTAGCGGGGGGTACGGCAATGAGCAGTTCTTC	CASSLALASGGYGNEQFF	TRBD2	TRBV11-1	TRBJ2-1	-
TGCGCCAGCAGCCACTCACTCGGTACTGAGAGGGTAAAATTGTTTTTT	CASSHSLGTERVKLFF	-	TRBV4-1	TRBJ1-4	-
TGTGCCAGTAAGGGAGATTGGTTAGGCTGGCAGCCCCAGCATTTT	CASKGDWLGWQPQHF	-	TRBV19	TRBJ1-5	-
TGTGCCAGCAACGCTAGACGGGGGGCTCGGTTCGGGGCCCAGCATTTT	CASNARRGARFGAQHF	-	TRBV28	TRBJ1-5	-
TGTGCCAGCAGCCCCCTAGCGGGGGGCTCCACCCTTTATGGCTACACCTTC	CASSPLAGGSTLYGYTF	-	TRBV7-8	TRBJ1-2	-
TGTGCCAGTGGGGGGGATTCTGGCACTGAAGCTTTCTTT	CASGGDSGTEAFF	-	TRBV6-5	TRBJ1-1	-
TGTGCCAGCAGCAAAGGGGAGGGGGGCTCTGGAAACACCATATATTTT	CASSKGEGGSGNTIYF	-	TRBV7-2	TRBJ1-3	-
TGTGCCAGCAGCCCGACTAGCACAGATACGCAGTATTTT	CASSPTSTDTQYF	-	TRBV5-4	TRBJ2-3	-
TGCGCCAGCAGCCCCTCCCCAGCGGGCCAGTCTGGAAACACCATATATTTT	CASSPSPAGQSGNTIYF	-	TRBV4-3	TRBJ1-3	-
TGTGCCAGCAGCCTGGCGGGGGGTAAAGCCTACGAGCAGTACTTC	CASSLAGGKAYEQYF	TRBD2	TRBV3-1/TRBV3-2	TRBJ2-7	-
TGTGCCAGCAGGTCAAATGGGGGGACAGGACAGCCCCAGCATTTT	CASRSNGGTGQPQHF	TRBD1	TRBV6-5	TRBJ1-5	-
TGTGCCAGCAGCCTACAGCTAAATAGCAATCAGCCCCAGCATTTT	CASSLQLNSNQPQHF	-	TRBV25-1	TRBJ1-5	-
TGTGCCAGCAGCTTTTCGGGACAGGGGGGTTACGAGCAGTACTTC	CASSFSGQGGYEQYF	TRBD1	TRBV7-2	TRBJ2-7	-
TGTGCCAGCTCACCACGGGAGGGTGCGAGTGAAGCTTTCTTT	CASSPREGASEAFF	-	TRBV18	TRBJ1-1	-
TGTGCCAGCAGCATCACTAGGAATGGCTACACCTTC	CASSITRNGYTF	-	TRBV5-6	TRBJ1-2	-
TGTGCCAGCAGCTACGCTCAGGGCTTCGAGCAGTACTTC	CASSYAQGFEQYF	-	TRBV5-4	TRBJ2-7	-
TGTGCCAGTAGTTCGCGGACAGGGACGAACACTGAAGCTTTCTTT	CASSSRTGTNTEAFF	TRBD1	TRBV19	TRBJ1-1	once
TGTGCCAGCAGCTTACCAAGCACAGATACGCAGTATTTT	CASSLPSTDTQYF	-	TRBV11-2	TRBJ2-3	-
TGTGCCAGCATGGTGGGCAGGGCCTATGGTCCCTACGAGCAGTACTTC	CASMVGRAYGPYEQYF	-	TRBV6-4	TRBJ2-7	-
TGCGCCAGCAGCTCGGCGGGACGGACTAATGAAAAACTGTTTTTT	CASSSAGRTNEKLFF	-	TRBV5-1	TRBJ1-4	-
TGTGCCAGCAGCCACCAGCGAAACGGCTACACCTTC	CASSHQRNGYTF	-	TRBV11-2	TRBJ1-2	few
TGTGCCAGCAGTTCCACCGGGATTTCACTGTTTTTT	CASSSTGISLFF	-	TRBV11-2	TRBJ1-4	-
TGTGCCAGCAGTGAAGGGTTTAGAGGCTACGAGCAGTACTTC	CASSEGFRGYEQYF	-	TRBV2	TRBJ2-7	once